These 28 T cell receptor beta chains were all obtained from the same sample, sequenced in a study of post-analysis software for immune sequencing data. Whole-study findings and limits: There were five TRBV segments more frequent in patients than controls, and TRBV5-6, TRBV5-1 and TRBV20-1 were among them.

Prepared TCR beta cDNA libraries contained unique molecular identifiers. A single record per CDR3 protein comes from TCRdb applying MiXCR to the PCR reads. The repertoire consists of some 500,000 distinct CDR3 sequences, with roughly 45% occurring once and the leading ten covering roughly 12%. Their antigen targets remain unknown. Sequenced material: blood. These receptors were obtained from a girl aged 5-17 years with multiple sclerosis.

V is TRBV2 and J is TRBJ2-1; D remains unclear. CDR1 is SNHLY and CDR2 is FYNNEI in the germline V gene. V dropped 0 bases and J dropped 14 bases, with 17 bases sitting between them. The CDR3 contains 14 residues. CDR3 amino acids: CASSEARRLFLEFF. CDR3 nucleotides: TGTGCCAGCAGTGAAGCGCGGAGACTCTTTTTGGAGTTCTTC. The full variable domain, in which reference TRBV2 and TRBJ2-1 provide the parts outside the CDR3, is EPEVTQTPSHQVTQMGQEVILRCVPISNHLYFYWYRQILGQKVEFLVSFYNNEISEKSEIFDDQFSVERPDGSNFTLKIRSTKLEDSAMYFCASSEARRLFLEFFGPGTRLTVL.

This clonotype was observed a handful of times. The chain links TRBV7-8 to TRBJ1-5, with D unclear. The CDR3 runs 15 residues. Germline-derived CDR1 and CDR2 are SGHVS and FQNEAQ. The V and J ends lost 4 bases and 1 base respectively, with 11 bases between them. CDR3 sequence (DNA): TGTGCCAGCAGCTGGGGTGGCAGGAGCAATCAGCCCCAGCATTTT. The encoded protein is CASSWGGRSNQPQHF.

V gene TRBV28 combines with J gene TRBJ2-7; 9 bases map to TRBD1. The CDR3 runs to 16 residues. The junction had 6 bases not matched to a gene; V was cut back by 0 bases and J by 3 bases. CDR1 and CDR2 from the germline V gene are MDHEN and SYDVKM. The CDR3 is CASSLCTQGQGYEQYF. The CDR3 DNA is TGTGCCAGCAGTTTATGCACCCAGGGACAGGGCTACGAGCAGTACTTC.

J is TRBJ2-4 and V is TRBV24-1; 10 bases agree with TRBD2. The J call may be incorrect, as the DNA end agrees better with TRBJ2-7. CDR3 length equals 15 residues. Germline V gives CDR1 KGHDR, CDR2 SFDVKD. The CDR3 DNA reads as TGTGCCACCAGTGAGGGTCCTAGCGGGAGCTACGAGCAGTACTTC. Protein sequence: CATSEGPSGSYEQYF.

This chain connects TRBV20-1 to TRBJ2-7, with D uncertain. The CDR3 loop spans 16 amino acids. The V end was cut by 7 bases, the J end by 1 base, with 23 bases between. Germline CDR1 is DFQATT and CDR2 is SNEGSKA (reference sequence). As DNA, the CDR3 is TGCAGTGTGAAACCGGGCCGGAGCTACCCATCCTACGAGCAGTACTTC. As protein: CSVKPGRSYPSYEQYF.

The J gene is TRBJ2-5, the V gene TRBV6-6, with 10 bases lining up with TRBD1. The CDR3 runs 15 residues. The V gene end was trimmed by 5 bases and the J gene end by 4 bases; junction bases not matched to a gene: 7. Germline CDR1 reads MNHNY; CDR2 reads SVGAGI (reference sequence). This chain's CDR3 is CASSTRQGAGETQYF. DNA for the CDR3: TGTGCCAGCAGTACCCGACAGGGGGCGGGAGAGACCCAGTACTTC.

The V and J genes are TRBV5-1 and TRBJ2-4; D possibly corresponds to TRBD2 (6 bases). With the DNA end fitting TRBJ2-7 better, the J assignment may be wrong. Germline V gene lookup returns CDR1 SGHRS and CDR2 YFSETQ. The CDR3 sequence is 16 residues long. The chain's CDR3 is CASSPALAPGAYEQYF. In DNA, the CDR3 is TGCGCCAGCAGCCCGGCGTTGGCTCCGGGGGCCTACGAGCAGTACTTC.

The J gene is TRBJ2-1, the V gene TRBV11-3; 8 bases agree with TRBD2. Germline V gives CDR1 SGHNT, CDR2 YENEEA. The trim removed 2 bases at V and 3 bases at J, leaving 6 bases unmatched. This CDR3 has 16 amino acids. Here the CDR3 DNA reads TGTGCCAGCAGCTTACGAGCGGGAGACCTCTACAATGAGCAGTTCTTC. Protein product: CASSLRAGDLYNEQFF.

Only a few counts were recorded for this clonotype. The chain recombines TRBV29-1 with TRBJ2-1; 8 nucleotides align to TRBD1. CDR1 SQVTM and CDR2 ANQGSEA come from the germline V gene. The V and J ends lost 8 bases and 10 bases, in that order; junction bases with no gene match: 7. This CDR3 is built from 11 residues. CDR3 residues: CSFRTGKEQFF. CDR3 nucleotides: TGCAGCTTCCGGACAGGGAAGGAGCAGTTCTTC.

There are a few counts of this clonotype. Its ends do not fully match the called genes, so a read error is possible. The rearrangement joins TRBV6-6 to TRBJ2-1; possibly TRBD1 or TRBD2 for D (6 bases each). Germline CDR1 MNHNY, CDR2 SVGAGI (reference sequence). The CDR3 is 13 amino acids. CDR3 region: CASSNSGAGEQFF. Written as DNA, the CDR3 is TGTGCCAGCAGTAACTCGGGGGCGGGGGAGCAGTTCTTC.

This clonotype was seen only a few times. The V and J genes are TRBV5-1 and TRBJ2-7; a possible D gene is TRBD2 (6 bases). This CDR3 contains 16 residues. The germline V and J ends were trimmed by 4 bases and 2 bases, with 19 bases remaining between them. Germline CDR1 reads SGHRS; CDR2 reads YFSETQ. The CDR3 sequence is CASSPRVSGNPYEQYF. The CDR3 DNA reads TGCGCCAGCAGCCCCCGGGTTAGCGGCAACCCCTACGAGCAGTACTTC.

CDR3 sequence (DNA): TGTGCCAGCAGCCGTCGGGGGGCGGGGTACGAGCAGTACTTC. It encodes CASSRRGAGYEQYF. V gene TRBV11-2 combines with J gene TRBJ2-7; D is perhaps TRBD2 (7 bases). The V gene's germline CDR1 is SGHAT and CDR2 FQNNGV. The CDR3 loop spans 14 amino acids. Deletions cut 5 bases from V and 4 bases from J, with 15 bases between.

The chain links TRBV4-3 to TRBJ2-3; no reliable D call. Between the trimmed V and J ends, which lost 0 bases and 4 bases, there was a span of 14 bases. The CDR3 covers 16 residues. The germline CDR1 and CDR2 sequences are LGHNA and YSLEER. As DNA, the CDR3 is TGCGCCAGCAGCCAAGAACACGGAAATGAGGCAGATACGCAGTATTTT. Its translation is CASSQEHGNEADTQYF.

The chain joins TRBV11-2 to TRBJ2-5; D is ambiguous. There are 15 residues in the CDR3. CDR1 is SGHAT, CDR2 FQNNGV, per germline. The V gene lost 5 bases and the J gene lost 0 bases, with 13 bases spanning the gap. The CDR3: CASSLGIGNQETQYF. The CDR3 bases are TGTGCCAGCAGCCTGGGGATCGGAAACCAAGAGACCCAGTACTTC.

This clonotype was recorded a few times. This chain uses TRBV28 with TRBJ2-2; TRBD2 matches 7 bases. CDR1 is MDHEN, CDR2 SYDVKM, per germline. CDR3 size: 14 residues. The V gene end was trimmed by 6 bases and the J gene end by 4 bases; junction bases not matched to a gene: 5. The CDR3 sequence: CASSWGGRTGELFF. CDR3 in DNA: TGTGCCAGCAGCTGGGGAGGGCGCACCGGGGAGCTGTTTTTT.

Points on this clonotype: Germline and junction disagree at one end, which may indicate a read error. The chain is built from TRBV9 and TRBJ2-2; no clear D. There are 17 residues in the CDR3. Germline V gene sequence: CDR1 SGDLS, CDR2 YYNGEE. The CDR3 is CASSVGVVSANAGELFF. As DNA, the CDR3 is TGTGCCAGCAGCGTAGGAGTTGTGTCAGCGAACGCCGGGGAGCTGTTTTTT. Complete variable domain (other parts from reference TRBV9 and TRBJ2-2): DSGVTQTPKHLITATGQRVTLRCSPRSGDLSVYWYQQSLDQGLQFLIQYYNGEERAKGNILERFSAQQFPDLHSELNLSSLELGDSALYFCASSVGVVSANAGELFFGEGSRLTVL.

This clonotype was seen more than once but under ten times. Here the CDR3 reads CASSQDSPPGGTQYF. The CDR3, as DNA: TGTGCCAGCAGTCAAGACAGTCCTCCAGGGGGGACCCAGTACTTC. The chain links TRBV6-1 to TRBJ2-5; TRBD1 matches at 7 bases. The CDR3 has 15 residues. The junction had 13 bases not matched to a gene; V was cut back by 5 bases and J by 7 bases. Germline lookup yields CDR1 MNHNS and CDR2 SASEGT.

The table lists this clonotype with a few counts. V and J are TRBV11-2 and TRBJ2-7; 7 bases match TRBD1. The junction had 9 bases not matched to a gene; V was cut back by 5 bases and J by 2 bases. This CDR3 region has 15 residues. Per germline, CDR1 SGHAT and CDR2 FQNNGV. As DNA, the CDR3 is TGTGCCAGCAGCACCGGGACAGACCGACCCTACGAGCAGTACTTC. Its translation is CASSTGTDRPYEQYF. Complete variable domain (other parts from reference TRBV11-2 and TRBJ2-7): EAGVAQSPRYKIIEKRQSVAFWCNPISGHATLYWYQQILGQGPKLLIQFQNNGVVDDSQLPKDRFSAERLKGVDSTLKIQPAKLEDSAVYLCASSTGTDRPYEQYFGPGTRLTVT.

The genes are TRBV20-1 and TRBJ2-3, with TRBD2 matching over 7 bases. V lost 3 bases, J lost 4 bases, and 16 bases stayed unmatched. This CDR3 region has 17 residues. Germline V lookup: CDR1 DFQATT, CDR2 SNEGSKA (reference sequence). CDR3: CSASRDFGGSGADTQYF. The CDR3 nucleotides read TGCAGTGCTAGTCGGGATTTCGGCGGGAGTGGCGCAGATACGCAGTATTTT.

CDR3 sequence: CASSSGGFIGTGVYNEQFF. In nucleotides, the CDR3 is TGTGCCAGCAGCTCCGGGGGATTCATCGGGACTGGCGTTTACAATGAGCAGTTCTTC. The rearrangement links TRBV7-9 to TRBJ2-1; the D gene is possibly TRBD2 (6 bases). This CDR3 is 19 amino acids long. CDR1 is SEHNR, CDR2 FQNEAQ, per germline (reference sequence). Trimming took off 4 bases at V and 4 bases at J, with 26 bases between the two ends.

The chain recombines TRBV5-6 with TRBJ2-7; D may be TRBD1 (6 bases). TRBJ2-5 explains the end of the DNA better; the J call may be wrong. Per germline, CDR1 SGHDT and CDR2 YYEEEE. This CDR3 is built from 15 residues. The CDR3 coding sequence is TGTGCCAGCAGCTTGGTGAGGGGGATGGAAGAGACCCAGTACTTC. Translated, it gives CASSLVRGMEETQYF.

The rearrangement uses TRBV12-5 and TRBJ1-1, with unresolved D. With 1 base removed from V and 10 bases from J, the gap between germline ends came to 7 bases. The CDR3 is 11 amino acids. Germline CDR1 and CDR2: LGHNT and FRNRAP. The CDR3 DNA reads TGTGCTAGTGGTTTGGGTAGGAGAGCTTTCTTT. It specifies CASGLGRRAFF.

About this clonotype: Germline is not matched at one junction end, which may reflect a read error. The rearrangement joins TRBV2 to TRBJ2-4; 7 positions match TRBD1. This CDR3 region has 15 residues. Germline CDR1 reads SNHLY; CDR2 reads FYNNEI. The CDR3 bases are TGTGCCAGCGGCCGGGACAGCCTAGCCAAAACCATTCAGTACTTC. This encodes CASGRDSLAKTIQYF.

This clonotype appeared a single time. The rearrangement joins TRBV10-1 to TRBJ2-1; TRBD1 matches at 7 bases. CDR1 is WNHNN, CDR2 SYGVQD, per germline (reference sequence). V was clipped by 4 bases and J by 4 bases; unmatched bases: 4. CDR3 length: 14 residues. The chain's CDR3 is CASSAGQDYNEQFF. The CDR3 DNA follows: TGCGCCAGCAGTGCTGGACAGGATTACAATGAGCAGTTCTTC.

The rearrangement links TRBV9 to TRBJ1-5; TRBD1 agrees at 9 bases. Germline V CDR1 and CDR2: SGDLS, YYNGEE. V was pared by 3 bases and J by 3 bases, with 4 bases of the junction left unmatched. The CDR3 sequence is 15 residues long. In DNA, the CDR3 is TGTGCCAGCAGCGCCGGGACAGGGATCAATCAGCCCCAGCATTTT. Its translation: CASSAGTGINQPQHF.

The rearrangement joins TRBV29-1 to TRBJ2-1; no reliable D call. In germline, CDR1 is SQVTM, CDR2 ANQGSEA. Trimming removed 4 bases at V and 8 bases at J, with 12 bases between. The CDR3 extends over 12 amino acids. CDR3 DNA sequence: TGCAGCGTTGTTGCCCCGAAGGATGAGCAGTTCTTC. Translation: CSVVAPKDEQFF.

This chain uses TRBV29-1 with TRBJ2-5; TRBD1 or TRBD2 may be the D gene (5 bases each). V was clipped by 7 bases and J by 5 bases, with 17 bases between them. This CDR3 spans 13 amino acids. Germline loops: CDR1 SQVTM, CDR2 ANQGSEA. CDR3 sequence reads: CSAGAESKETQYF. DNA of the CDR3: TGCAGCGCCGGGGCAGAATCAAAGGAGACCCAGTACTTC.

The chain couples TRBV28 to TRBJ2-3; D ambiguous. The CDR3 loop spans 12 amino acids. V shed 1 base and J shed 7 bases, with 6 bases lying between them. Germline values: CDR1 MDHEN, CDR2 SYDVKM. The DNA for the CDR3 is TGTGCCAGCAGTTTATTCGCCAATACGCAGTATTTT. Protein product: CASSLFANTQYF.